The present T cell receptor beta chain was sequenced within a study of Graves' ophthalmopathy and Graves' hyperthyroidism. Study results and caveats: The model reached 65% to 71% sensitivity and roughly 76% specificity for predicting ophthalmopathy progression.

Hyperthyroidism patients had new diagnoses, durations under 2 months, and ages of 18 to 65. RNA transcripts yielded amplified TCR beta CDR3 regions. HTBI primers served in a first-round RT-PCR, which a second-round multiplex PCR followed. Using its own MiXCR run on the multiplex PCR reads, TCRdb lists one record per CDR3 protein. The sample has a few hundred thousand distinct CDR3 sequences, roughly 40% seen once. A note on this clonotype: Its antigen is not identified.

The sequence came from an adult man with Graves' hyperthyroidism. The sequencing sample was made of peripheral blood or thyroid tissue (not recorded which).

CDR3 loop: CASSFEGDWVTFF. The DNA of the CDR3 is TGTGCCAGCAGCTTCGAGGGGGACTGGGTAACTTTCTTT. The chain links TRBV13 to TRBJ1-1; TRBD1 is a possible D gene (6 bases). This CDR3 comprises 13 residues. V was shortened by 3 bases and J by 12 bases, with 17 bases between the two germline ends. Germline assignment: CDR1 PRHDT and CDR2 FYEKMQ (reference sequence).